A single sample is the source of the 11 T cell receptor beta chains below, sequenced in a study of shared clonotypes between healthy human individuals. TCRdb's table, derived via immunoSEQ multiplex PCR, lists solely in-frame clones and lacks some. The data hold some 1 million clones, with about three quarters observed a single time. The sequenced sample consisted of memory CD4+ T cells sorted from blood. Documented subset: CD45RA-negative fraction. These receptors were taken from a man aged 18 to 30 in good health.

This clone came up once. This chain links TRBV27 with TRBJ2-1; the D gene could be TRBD1 or TRBD2 (5 bases each). Trimming cost V 2 bases and J 0 bases, with 8 bases left between them. Germline V CDR1 and CDR2: MNHEY, SMNVEV (reference sequence). The CDR3 spans 15 residues. The CDR3 nucleotides are TGTGCCAGCAGTTTAGAGGGGAACTCCTACAATGAGCAGTTCTTC. Translated: CASSLEGNSYNEQFF.

The genes are TRBV5-1 and TRBJ1-1; 7 nucleotides match TRBD1. V was pared by 2 bases and J by 1 base, with 5 bases of the junction left unmatched. CDR1 and CDR2 (germline): SGHRS, YFSETQ. The CDR3 is made up of 15 amino acids. The CDR3 region is CASSFSGTENTEAFF. The CDR3 region has the DNA TGCGCCAGCAGCTTCTCCGGGACAGAGAACACTGAAGCTTTCTTT. Drawing the rest from reference TRBV5-1 and TRBJ1-1, the complete variable domain is KAGVTQTPRYLIKTRGQQVTLSCSPISGHRSVSWYQQTPGQGLQFLFEYFSETQRNKGNFPGRFSGRQFSNSRSEMNVSTLELGDSALYLCASSFSGTENTEAFFGQGTRLTVV.

This clone was recorded once. The chain is built from TRBV19 and TRBJ2-7; D remains ambiguous. The V and J ends lost 3 bases and 4 bases respectively, with 7 bases between them. From germline, CDR1 is LNHDA and CDR2 SQIVND (reference sequence). CDR3 length equals 12 residues. The CDR3 nucleotides are TGTGCCAGTAGTATGAACCGGTACGAGCAGTACTTC. Protein: CASSMNRYEQYF.

The chain has TRBV20-1 and TRBJ2-5, with D perhaps matching TRBD1 (5 bases). The germline V and J ends were trimmed by 6 bases and 2 bases, with 7 bases remaining between them. CDR3 length: 11 amino acids. The germline V gene has CDR1 DFQATT and CDR2 SNEGSKA (reference sequence). CDR3 in DNA: TGCAGTGCAGGGGCACAAGAGACCCAGTACTTC. Residues: CSAGAQETQYF.

V and J are TRBV19 and TRBJ1-2; TRBD1 matches 7 bases. The CDR3 loop spans 13 amino acids. Germline values: CDR1 LNHDA, CDR2 SQIVND (reference sequence). J was trimmed by 4 bases and V by 7 bases; bases with no gene match: 6. This chain's CDR3 is CASNAGQSYGYTF. CDR3 coding DNA: TGTGCCAGTAATGCGGGACAGAGCTATGGCTACACCTTC.

This clone was seen only a few times. CDR3 residues: CASSSQTQGFNQPQHF. CDR3 coding DNA: TGTGCCAGCAGTTCCCAGACACAGGGATTCAATCAGCCCCAGCATTTT. This chain uses TRBV6-6 with TRBJ1-5, with a weak D call TRBD1 (6 bases). The germline V gene encodes CDR1 MNHNY and CDR2 SVGAGI (reference sequence). The CDR3 is 16 residues long. V was trimmed by 4 bases and J by 3 bases, leaving 16 bases between them.

The table lists this clone with many counts. This chain connects TRBV6-6 to TRBJ2-2; D gene uncertain. The CDR3 is 11 amino acids. From germline, CDR1 is MNHNY and CDR2 SVGAGI (reference sequence). Between the trimmed V and J ends, which lost 6 bases and 5 bases, there was a span of 4 bases. CDR3 nucleotides: TGTGCCAGCAGCTTAACCGGGGAGCTGTTTTTT. It yields the protein CASSLTGELFF.

Only a few counts were recorded for this clone. This sequence joins TRBV6-1 and TRBJ2-4, with D tentatively TRBD1 (5 bases). The CDR3 totals 15 residues. Germline CDR1 and CDR2: MNHNS and SASEGT. V was clipped by 6 bases and J by 0 bases, with 12 bases between them. This CDR3 reads CASSPDSIAKNIQYF. The CDR3 nucleotides are TGTGCCAGCAGCCCAGACAGTATAGCCAAAAACATTCAGTACTTC.

This clone was detected many times. V and J are TRBV19 and TRBJ2-7; a weak D match, TRBD1 (6 bases). The germline gives CDR1 LNHDA, CDR2 SQIVND (reference sequence). The ends were cut back, 9 bases at V and 4 bases at J, with 19 bases in the middle. The length of the CDR3 is 14 residues. CDR3 sequence reads: CASRTRDTAYEQYF. CDR3 nucleotide sequence: TGTGCCAGCCGGACCCGGGACACCGCTTACGAGCAGTACTTC. The whole variable domain, remainder taken from reference TRBV19 and TRBJ2-7, is DGGITQSPKYLFRKEGQNVTLSCEQNLNHDAMYWYRQDPGQGLRLIYYSQIVNDFQKGDIAEGYSVSREKKESFPLTVTSAQKNPTAFYLCASRTRDTAYEQYFGPGTRLTVT.

The rearrangement uses TRBV6-5 and TRBJ2-7; D may be TRBD2 (5 bases). From germline, CDR1 is MNHEY and CDR2 SVGAGI. V lost 3 bases and J lost 1, with 13 bases in between. The CDR3 runs 15 residues. In DNA, the CDR3 is TGTGCCAGCAGTTATAACCGGGGTTCATCCTACGAGCAGTACTTC. Its translation is CASSYNRGSSYEQYF.

On this clone itself: The sample holds other DNA sequences that translate to the same CDR3. The V and J genes are TRBV5-1 and TRBJ2-7, with 9 positions matching TRBD1. The CDR3 is made up of 14 amino acids. With V trimmed by 4 bases and J by 3 bases, 5 bases remained unmatched. Germline V gene sequence: CDR1 SGHRS, CDR2 YFSETQ. As DNA, the CDR3 is TGCGCCAGCAGCCCGACAGGGGGGAGCTACGAGCAGTACTTC. It specifies CASSPTGGSYEQYF. Filled out from reference TRBV5-1 and TRBJ2-7, the complete variable domain reads KAGVTQTPRYLIKTRGQQVTLSCSPISGHRSVSWYQQTPGQGLQFLFEYFSETQRNKGNFPGRFSGRQFSNSRSEMNVSTLELGDSALYLCASSPTGGSYEQYFGPGTRLTVT.